In its sample, the clone carrying this T cell receptor (beta chain) was seen many times. The sample comes from a study of T cells in Graves' hyperthyroidism and ophthalmopathy. The wider study: Upon initial diagnosis and before any treatment, peripheral blood was collected.

Using RNA transcripts as the source, TCR beta CDR3 regions were amplified. Initially, a first-round RT-PCR of the TCR CDR3 employed the HTBI primer set. TCRdb reprocessed the multiplex PCR reads with MiXCR, giving one entry per CDR3 protein. There are some 620,000 distinct CDR3 sequences in the sample; around 15% occur only once, and 3.8% lies in the top ten. For the diagnoses, clinical symptoms, serum thyroxine and TRAb, thyroid ultrasound and orbital computed tomography were used. The TCR comes from a woman in her 30s with Graves' hyperthyroidism. Sequenced: blood.

The CDR3: CASRAGLGYEQYF. CDR3 coding DNA: TGTGCCAGCAGGGCAGGGCTCGGGTACGAGCAGTACTTC. The chain links TRBV7-9 to TRBJ2-7; TRBD1 is a possible D gene (5 bases). This CDR3 contains 13 residues. Germline V gene sequence: CDR1 SEHNR, CDR2 FQNEAQ (reference sequence). Trimming stripped 6 bases from V and 4 bases from J, with 13 bases between.